This entry is about one T cell receptor (beta chain). The antigen remains unidentified. Use of 60 Vbeta and 13 Jbeta primers characterized the PCR. Profiling relied on immunoSEQ multiplex PCR, and the TCRdb table lists in-frame clones only, not all of them. Here the sample spans approximately 190,000 clones, 81% being singletons. The CDR3 spans 15 residues. V dropped 0 bases and J dropped 4; count of bases not matched to a gene: 3. Germline CDR1 SGHTS, CDR2 YDEGEE. This sample was taken from a study of cytomegalovirus exposure and HLA in healthy donors. Study-wide context: A data release that came early held 75 million to 85 million unique TCRs from HLA-typed donors.

Regarding the study as a whole: In a later analysis, donors in an Asian-associated ancestry cluster reportedly had fewer N-insertions in productive TCRs than the cohort mean.

The specimen was PBMCs. This clonotype was sampled from a man aged 40-50 years in good health and CMV-seropositive. This chain links TRBV5-8 with TRBJ2-2, with 7 bases that match TRBD2. The CDR3 DNA reads as TGTGCCAGCAGCTTGGCCAGGGAGGGCACCGGGGAGCTGTTTTTT. Residues: CASSLAREGTGELFF.